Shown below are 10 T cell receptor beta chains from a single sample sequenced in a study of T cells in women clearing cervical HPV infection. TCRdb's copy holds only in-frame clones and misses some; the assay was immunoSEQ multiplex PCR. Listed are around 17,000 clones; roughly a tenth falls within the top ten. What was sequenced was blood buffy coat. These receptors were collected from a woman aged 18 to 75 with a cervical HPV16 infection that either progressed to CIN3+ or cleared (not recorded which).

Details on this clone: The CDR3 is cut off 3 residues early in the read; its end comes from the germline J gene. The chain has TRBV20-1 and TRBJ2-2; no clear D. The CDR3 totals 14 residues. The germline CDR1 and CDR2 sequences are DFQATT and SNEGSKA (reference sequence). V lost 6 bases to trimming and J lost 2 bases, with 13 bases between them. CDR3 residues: CSAADNSNTGELFF. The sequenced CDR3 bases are TGCAGTGCCGCCGATAACAGTAACACCGGGGAG.

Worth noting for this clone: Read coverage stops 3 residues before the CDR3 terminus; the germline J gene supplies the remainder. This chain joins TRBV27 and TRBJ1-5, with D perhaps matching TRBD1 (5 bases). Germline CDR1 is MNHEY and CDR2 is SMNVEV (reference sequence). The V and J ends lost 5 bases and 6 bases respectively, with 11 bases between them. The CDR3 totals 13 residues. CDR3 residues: CASSPKRGQPQHF. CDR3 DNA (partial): TGTGCCAGCAGTCCTAAAAGGGGTCAGCCC.

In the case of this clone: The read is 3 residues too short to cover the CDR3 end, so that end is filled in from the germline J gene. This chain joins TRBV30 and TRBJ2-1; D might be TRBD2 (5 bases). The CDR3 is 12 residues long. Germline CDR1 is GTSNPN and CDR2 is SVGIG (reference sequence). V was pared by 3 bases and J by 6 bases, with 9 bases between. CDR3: CAWRPGSNEQFF. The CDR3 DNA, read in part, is TGTGCCTGGAGACCGGGGTCCAATGAG. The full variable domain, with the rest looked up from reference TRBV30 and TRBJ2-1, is SQTIHQWPATLVQPVGSPLSLECTVEGTSNPNLYWYRQAAGRGLQLLFYSVGIGQISSEVPQNLSASRPQDRQFILSSKKLLLSDSGFYLCAWRPGSNEQFFGPGTRLTVL.

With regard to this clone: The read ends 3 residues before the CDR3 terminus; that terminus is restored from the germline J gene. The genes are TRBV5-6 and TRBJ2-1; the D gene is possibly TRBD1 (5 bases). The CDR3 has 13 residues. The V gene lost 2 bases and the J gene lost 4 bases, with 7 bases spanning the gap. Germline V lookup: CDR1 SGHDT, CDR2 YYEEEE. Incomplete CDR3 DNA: TGTGCCAGCAGCTTCCGACAGTACAATGAG. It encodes CASSFRQYNE. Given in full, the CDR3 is CASSFRQYNEQFF.

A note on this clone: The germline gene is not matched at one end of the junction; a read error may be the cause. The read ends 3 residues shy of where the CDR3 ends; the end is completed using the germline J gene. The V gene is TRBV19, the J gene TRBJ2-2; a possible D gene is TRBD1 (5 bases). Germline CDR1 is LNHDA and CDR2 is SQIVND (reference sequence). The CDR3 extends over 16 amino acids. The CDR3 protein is CASSKGYTTFTGELFF. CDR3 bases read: TGTGCCAGCAGTAAGGGGTACACAACATTTACCGGGGAG.

CDR3 protein: CASIGTSGSHEQYF. The sequenced part of the CDR3 DNA is TGTGCCAGCATTGGGACTAGCGGGAGCCACGAG. The rearrangement joins TRBV12-3 or TRBV12-4 to TRBJ2-7; 14 bases agree with TRBD2. The CDR3 is cut off 3 residues early in the read; its end comes from the germline J gene. Unmatched junction bases numbered 4, after V lost 7 bases and J lost 5 bases. The CDR3 length is 14 residues.

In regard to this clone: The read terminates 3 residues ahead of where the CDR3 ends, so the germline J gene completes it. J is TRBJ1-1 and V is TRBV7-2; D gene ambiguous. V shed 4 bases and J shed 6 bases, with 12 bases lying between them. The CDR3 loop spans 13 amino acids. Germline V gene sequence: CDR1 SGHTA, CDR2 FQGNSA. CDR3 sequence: CASSSPPGSEAFF. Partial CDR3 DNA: TGTGCCAGCAGCTCGCCCCCCGGGTCTGAA.

Partial CDR3 DNA: TGTGCCAGCAGCTTGAAGCCAGGGGGCGAGTACGAG. This encodes CASSLKPGGEYE. The CDR3 as a whole reads CASSLKPGGEYEQYF. The chain has TRBV5-6 and TRBJ2-7; the match to TRBD1 covers 8 bases. The CDR3 goes on 3 residues after the read ends, and that part is filled in from the germline J gene. Germline CDR1 and CDR2: SGHDT and YYEEEE. After removal of 1 base from V and 4 bases from J, the junction contained 7 bases not matched to a gene. The CDR3 totals 15 residues. Combining the CDR3 with reference TRBV5-6 and TRBJ2-7 gives the whole variable domain DAGVTQSPTHLIKTRGQQVTLRCSPKSGHDTVSWYQQALGQGPQFIFQYYEEEERQRGNFPDRFSGHQFPNYSSELNVNALLLGDSALYLCASSLKPGGEYEQYFGPGTRLTVT.

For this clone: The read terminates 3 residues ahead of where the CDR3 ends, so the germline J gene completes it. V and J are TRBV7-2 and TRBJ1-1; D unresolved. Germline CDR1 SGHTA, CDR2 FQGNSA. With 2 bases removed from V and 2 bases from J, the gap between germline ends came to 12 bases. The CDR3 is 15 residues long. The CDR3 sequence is CASSLFSGPNTEAFF. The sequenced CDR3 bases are TGTGCCAGCAGCTTATTTTCGGGTCCTAACACTGAA.

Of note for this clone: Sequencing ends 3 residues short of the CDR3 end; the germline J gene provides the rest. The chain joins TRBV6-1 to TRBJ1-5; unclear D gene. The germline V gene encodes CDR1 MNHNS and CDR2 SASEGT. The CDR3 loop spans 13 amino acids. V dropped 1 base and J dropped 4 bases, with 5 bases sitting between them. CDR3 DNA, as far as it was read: TGTGCCAGCAGTGAAGGAAGGAATCAGCCC. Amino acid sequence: CASSEGRNQP. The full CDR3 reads CASSEGRNQPQHF.